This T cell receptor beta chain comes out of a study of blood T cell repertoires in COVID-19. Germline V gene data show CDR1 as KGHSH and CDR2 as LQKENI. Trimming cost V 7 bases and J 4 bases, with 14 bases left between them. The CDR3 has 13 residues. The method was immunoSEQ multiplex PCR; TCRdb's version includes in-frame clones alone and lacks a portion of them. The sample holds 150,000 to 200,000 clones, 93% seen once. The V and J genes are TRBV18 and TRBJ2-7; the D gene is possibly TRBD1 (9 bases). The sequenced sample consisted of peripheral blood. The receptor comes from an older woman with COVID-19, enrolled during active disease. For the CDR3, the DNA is TGTGCCAGCTTAGCGGGACAGGGATACGAGCAGTACTTC. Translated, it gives CASLAGQGYEQYF.